This T cell receptor beta chain was identified in a study of cytomegalovirus exposure and HLA in healthy donors. On this clone itself: Its antigen remains unidentified.

The PCR contained 60 Vbeta and 13 Jbeta primers. The table came from immunoSEQ multiplex PCR; TCRdb's copy has only in-frame clones and leaves some out. The sample consists of approximately 110,000 clones, nearly 15% of them appearing once. Study-level findings and limits: The classifier reportedly diagnosed cytomegalovirus status with high sensitivity and specificity.

The receptor's source is a female donor in good health and CMV-seronegative. Sequenced: PBMCs.

This chain's CDR3 is CASSSLAGAFTDTQYF. CDR3 in DNA: TGCGCCAGCAGCTCCCTAGCGGGGGCCTTCACAGATACGCAGTATTTT. This sequence joins TRBV5-1 and TRBJ2-3, with TRBD2 matching over 10 bases. CDR1 SGHRS and CDR2 YFSETQ come from the germline V gene. The CDR3 is made up of 16 amino acids. V lost 3 bases, J lost 2 bases, and 6 bases stayed unmatched.